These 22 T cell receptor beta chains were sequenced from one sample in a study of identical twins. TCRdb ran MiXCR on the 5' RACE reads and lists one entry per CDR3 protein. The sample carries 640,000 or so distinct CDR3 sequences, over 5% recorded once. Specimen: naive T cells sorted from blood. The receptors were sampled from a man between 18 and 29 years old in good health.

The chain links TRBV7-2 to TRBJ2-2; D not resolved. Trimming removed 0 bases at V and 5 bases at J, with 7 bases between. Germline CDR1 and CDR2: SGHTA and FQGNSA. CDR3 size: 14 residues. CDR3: CASSLAVLTGELFF. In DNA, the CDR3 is TGTGCCAGCAGCTTAGCGGTGCTTACCGGGGAGCTGTTTTTT. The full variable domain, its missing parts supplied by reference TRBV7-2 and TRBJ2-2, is GAGVSQSPSNKVTEKGKDVELRCDPISGHTALYWYRQSLGQGLEFLIYFQGNSAPDKSGLPSDRFSAERTGGSVSTLTIQRTQQEDSAVYLCASSLAVLTGELFFGEGSRLTVL.

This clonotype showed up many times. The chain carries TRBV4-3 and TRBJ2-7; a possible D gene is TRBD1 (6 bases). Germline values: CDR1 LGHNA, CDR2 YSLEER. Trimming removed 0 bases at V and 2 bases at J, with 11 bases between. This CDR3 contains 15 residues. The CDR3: CASSQEKRQAYEQYF. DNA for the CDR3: TGCGCCAGCAGCCAAGAAAAACGACAGGCCTACGAGCAGTACTTC.

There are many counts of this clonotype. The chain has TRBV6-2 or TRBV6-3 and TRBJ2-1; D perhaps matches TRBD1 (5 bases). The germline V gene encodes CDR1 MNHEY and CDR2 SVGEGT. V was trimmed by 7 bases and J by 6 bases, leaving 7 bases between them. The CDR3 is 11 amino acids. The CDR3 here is CASIGANEQFF. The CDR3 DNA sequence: TGTGCCAGCATTGGGGCCAATGAGCAGTTCTTC.

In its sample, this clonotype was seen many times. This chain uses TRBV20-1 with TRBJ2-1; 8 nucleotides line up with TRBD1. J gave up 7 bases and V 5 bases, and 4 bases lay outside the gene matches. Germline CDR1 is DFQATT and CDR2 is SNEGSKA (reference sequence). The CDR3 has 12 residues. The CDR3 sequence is CSAGQGPNEQFF. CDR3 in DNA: TGCAGTGCTGGACAGGGCCCTAATGAGCAGTTCTTC.

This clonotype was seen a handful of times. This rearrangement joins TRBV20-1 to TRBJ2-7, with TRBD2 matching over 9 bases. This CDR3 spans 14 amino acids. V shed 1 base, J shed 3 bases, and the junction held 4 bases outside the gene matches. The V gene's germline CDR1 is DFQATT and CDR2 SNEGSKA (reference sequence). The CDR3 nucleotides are TGCAGTGCTAGAGGTGTTAGCGGGAGCTACGAGCAGTACTTC. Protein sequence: CSARGVSGSYEQYF.

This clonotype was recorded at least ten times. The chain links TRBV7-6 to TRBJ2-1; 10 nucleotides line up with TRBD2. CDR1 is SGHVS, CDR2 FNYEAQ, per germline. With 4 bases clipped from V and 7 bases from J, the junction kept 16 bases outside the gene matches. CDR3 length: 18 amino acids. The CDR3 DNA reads TGTGCCAGCAGCTCGGGGCTAGCGGGAGCCGTGGGCTTAAATGAGCAGTTCTTC. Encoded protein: CASSSGLAGAVGLNEQFF.

The chain's CDR3 is CASSRLKPTNEKLFF. The CDR3 DNA sequence: TGTGCCAGCAGCCGCCTAAAGCCAACTAATGAAAAACTGTTTTTT. J is TRBJ1-4 and V is TRBV6-1; D gene ambiguous. The ends were cut back, 6 bases at V and 0 bases at J, with 11 bases in the middle. The length of the CDR3 is 15 residues. Germline lookup yields CDR1 MNHNS and CDR2 SASEGT.

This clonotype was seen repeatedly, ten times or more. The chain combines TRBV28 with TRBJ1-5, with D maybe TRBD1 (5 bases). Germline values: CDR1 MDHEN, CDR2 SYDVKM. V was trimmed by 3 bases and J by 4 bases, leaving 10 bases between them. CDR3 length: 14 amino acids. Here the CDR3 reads CASSLGRANQPQHF. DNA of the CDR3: TGTGCCAGCAGTTTGGGCAGGGCTAATCAGCCCCAGCATTTT.

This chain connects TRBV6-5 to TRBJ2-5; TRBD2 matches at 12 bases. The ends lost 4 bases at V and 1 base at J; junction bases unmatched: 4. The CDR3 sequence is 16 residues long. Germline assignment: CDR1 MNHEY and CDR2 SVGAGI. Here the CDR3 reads CASSWGLAGPQETQYF. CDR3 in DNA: TGTGCCAGCAGTTGGGGACTAGCGGGCCCCCAAGAGACCCAGTACTTC.

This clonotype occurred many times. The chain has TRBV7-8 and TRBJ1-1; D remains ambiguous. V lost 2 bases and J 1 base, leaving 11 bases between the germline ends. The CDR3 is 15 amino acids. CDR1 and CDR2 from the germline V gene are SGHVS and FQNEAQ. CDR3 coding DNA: TGTGCCAGCAGCTTACCCAATGTGGGGAACACTGAAGCTTTCTTT. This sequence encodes CASSLPNVGNTEAFF.

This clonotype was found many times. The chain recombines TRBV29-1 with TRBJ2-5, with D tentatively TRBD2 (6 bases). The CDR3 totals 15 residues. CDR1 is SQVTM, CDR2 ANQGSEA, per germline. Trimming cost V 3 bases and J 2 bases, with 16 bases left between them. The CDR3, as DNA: TGCAGCGTTGAGGGGATTCGCGGGGCGCAAGAGACCCAGTACTTC. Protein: CSVEGIRGAQETQYF.

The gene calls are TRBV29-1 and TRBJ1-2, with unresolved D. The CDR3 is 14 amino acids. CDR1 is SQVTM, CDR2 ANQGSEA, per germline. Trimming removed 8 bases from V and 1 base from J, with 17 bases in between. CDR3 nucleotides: TGCAGCACAAGCGAGGGTACCCTTAACTATGGCTACACCTTC. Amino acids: CSTSEGTLNYGYTF.

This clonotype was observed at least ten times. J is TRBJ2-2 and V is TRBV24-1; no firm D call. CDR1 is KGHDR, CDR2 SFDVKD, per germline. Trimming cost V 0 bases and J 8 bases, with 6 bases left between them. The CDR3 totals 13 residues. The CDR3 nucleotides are TGTGCCACCAGTGATTTGGTGGCTGGGGAGCTGTTTTTT. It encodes CATSDLVAGELFF.

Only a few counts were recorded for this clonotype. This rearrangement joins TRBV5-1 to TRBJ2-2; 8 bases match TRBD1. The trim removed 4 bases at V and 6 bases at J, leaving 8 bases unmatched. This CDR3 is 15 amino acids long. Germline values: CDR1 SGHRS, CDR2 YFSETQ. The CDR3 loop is CASSQSGQGPGELFF. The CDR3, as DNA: TGCGCCAGCAGCCAGTCAGGACAGGGCCCCGGGGAGCTGTTTTTT.

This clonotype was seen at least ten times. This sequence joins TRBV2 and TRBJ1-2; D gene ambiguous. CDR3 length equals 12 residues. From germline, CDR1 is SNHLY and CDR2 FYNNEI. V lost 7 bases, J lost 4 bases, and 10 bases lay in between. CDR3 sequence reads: CASNDGLYGYTF. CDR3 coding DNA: TGTGCCAGCAATGACGGACTCTATGGCTACACCTTC.

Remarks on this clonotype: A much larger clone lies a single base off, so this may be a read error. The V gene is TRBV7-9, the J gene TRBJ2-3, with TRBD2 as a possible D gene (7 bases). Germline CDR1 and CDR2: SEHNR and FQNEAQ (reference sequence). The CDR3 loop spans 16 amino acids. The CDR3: CASSFTVRGRTDTQFF. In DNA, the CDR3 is TGTGCCAGCAGCTTCACAGTGCGGGGGCGTACAGATACGCAGTTTTTT.

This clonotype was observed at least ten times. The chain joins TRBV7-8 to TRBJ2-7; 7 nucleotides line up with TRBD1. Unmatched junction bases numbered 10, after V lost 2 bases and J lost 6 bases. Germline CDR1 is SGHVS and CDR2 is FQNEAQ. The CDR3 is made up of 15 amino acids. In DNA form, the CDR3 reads TGTGCCAGCAGCTTATGGGGGACAGTACTCGGCGAGCAGTACTTC. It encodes CASSLWGTVLGEQYF.

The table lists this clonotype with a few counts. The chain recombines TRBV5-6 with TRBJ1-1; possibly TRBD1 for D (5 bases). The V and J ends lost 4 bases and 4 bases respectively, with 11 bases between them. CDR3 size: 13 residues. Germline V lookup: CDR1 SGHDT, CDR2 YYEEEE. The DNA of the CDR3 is TGTGCCAGCAGCGGTGACAGTACCACTGAAGCTTTCTTT. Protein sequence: CASSGDSTTEAFF.

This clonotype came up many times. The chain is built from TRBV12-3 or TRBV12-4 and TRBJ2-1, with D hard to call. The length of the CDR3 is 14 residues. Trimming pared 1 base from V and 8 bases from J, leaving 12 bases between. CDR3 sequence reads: CASSLGTVADEQFF. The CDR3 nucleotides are TGTGCCAGCAGTTTAGGGACGGTGGCGGATGAGCAGTTCTTC.

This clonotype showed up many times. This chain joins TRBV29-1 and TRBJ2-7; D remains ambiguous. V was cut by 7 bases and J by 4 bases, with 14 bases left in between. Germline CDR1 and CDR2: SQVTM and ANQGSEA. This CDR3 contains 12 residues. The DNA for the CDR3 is TGCAGCGCGCGTGGAAACCCTTACGAGCAGTACTTC. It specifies CSARGNPYEQYF.

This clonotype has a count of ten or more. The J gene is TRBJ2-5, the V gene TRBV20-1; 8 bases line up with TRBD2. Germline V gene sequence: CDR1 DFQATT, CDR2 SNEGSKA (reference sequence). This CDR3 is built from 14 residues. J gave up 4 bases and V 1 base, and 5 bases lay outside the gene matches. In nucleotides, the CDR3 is TGCAGTGCTAGAGTCGGGGGGGTTCGAGAGACCCAGTACTTC. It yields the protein CSARVGGVRETQYF.

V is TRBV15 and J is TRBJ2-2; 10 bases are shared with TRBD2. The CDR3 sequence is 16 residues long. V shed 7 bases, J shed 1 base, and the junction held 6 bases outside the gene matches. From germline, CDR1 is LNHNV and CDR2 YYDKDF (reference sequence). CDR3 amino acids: CATTRLAGVNTGELFF. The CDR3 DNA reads TGTGCCACCACTAGGCTAGCGGGAGTGAACACCGGGGAGCTGTTTTTT.